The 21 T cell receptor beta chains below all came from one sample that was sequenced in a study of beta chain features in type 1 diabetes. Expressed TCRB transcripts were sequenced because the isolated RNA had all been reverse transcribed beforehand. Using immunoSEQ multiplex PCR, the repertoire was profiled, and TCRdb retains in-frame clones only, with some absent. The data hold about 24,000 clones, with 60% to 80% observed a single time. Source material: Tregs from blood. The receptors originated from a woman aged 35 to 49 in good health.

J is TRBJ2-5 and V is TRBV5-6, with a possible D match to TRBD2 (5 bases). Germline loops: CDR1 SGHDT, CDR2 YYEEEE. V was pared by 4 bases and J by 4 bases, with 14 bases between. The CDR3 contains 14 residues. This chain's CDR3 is CASSGLVAGETQYF. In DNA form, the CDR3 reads TGTGCCAGCAGCGGGCTGGTTGCGGGAGAGACCCAGTACTTC.

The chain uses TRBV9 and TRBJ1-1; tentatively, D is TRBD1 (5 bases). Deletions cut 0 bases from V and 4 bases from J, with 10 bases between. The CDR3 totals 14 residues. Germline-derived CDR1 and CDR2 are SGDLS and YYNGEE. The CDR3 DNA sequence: TGTGCCAGCAGCGTAGATGGCGGGGGCACTGAAGCTTTCTTT. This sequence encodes CASSVDGGGTEAFF. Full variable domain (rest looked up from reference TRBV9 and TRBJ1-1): DSGVTQTPKHLITATGQRVTLRCSPRSGDLSVYWYQQSLDQGLQFLIQYYNGEERAKGNILERFSAQQFPDLHSELNLSSLELGDSALYFCASSVDGGGTEAFFGQGTRLTVV.

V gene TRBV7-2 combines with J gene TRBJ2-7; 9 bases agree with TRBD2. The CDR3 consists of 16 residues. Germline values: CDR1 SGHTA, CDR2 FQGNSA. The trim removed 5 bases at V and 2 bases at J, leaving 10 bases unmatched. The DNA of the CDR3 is TGTGCCAGCAGCCAACGGTCTAGCGGGGCGACCTACGAGCAGTACTTC. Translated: CASSQRSSGATYEQYF.

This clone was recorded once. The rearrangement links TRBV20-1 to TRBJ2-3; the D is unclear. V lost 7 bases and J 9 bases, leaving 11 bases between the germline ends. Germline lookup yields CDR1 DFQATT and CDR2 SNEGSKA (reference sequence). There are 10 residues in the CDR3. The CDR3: CSVFSTTQYF. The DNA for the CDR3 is TGCAGTGTATTTAGCACCACGCAGTATTTT.

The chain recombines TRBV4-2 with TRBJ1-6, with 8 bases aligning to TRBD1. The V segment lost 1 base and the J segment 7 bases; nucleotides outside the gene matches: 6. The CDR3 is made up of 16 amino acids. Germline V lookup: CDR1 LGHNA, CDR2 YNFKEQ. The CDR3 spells CASSQVSGQGNSPLHF. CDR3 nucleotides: TGTGCCAGCAGCCAAGTCTCCGGACAGGGAAATTCACCCCTCCACTTT.

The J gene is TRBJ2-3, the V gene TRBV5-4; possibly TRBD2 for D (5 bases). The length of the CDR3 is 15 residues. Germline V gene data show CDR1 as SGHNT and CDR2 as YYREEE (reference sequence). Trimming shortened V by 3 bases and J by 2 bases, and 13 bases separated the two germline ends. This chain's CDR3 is CASSSRTGFTDTQYF. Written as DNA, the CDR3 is TGTGCCAGCAGCTCTAGGACTGGCTTCACAGATACGCAGTATTTT.

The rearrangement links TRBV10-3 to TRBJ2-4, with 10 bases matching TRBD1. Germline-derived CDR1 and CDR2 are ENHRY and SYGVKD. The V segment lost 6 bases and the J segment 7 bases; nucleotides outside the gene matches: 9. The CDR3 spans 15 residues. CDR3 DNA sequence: TGTGCCATCAGCGCGGGACAGGGGCCCGGGAACATTCAGTACTTC. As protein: CAISAGQGPGNIQYF.

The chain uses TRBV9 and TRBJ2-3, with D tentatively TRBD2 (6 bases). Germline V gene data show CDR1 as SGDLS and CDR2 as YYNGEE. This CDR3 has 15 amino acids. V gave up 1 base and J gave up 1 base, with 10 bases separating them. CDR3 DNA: TGTGCCAGCAGCGTACAGGGCGGGGGCACAGATACGCAGTATTTT. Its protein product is CASSVQGGGTDTQYF. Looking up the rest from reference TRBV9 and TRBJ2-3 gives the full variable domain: DSGVTQTPKHLITATGQRVTLRCSPRSGDLSVYWYQQSLDQGLQFLIQYYNGEERAKGNILERFSAQQFPDLHSELNLSSLELGDSALYFCASSVQGGGTDTQYFGPGTRLTVL.

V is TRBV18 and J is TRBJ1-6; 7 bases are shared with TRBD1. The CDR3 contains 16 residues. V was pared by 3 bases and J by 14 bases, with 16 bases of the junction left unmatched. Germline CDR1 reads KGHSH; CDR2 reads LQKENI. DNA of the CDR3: TGTGCCAGCTCACCGGGGGACAGAGGAGGGGTTGGGGCCCTCCACTTT. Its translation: CASSPGDRGGVGALHF.

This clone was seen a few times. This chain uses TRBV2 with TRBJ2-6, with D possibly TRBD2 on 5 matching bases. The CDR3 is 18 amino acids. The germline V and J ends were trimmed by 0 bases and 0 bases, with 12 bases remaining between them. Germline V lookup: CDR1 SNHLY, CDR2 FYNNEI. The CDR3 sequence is CASSEALGLFSGANVLTF. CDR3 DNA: TGTGCCAGCAGTGAAGCGCTTGGACTGTTCTCTGGGGCCAACGTCCTGACTTTC. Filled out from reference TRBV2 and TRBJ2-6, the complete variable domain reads EPEVTQTPSHQVTQMGQEVILRCVPISNHLYFYWYRQILGQKVEFLVSFYNNEISEKSEIFDDQFSVERPDGSNFTLKIRSTKLEDSAMYFCASSEALGLFSGANVLTFGAGSRLTVL.

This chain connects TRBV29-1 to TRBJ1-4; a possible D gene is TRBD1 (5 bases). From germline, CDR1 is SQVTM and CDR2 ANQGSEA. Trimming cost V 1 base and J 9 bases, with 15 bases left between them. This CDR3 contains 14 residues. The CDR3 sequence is CSVEVLTGTKKLFF. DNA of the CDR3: TGCAGCGTTGAAGTTCTTACCGGGACTAAAAAACTGTTTTTT.

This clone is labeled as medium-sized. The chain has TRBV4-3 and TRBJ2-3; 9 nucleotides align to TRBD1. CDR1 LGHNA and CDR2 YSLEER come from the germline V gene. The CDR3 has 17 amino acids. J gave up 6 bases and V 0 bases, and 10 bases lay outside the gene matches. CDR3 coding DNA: TGCGCCAGCAGCCAAGAAGCCTCCGGGACAGGGAGGGATACGCAGTATTTT. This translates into CASSQEASGTGRDTQYF.

The CDR3 coding sequence is TGTGCCAGCAGCCCGTACAGCCCAGACCATGGCTACACCTTC. Translation gives CASSPYSPDHGYTF. The chain links TRBV7-9 to TRBJ1-2; D is uncertain. The CDR3 consists of 14 residues. The germline V gene encodes CDR1 SEHNR and CDR2 FQNEAQ (reference sequence). Trimming removed 5 bases from V and 6 bases from J, with 16 bases in between.

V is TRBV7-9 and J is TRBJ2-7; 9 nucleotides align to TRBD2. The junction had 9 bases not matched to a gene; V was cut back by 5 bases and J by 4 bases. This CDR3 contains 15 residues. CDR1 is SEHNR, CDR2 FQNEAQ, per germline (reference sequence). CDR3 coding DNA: TGTGCCAGCAGCCGGGACAGCGGGGGGAAGTACGAGCAGTACTTC. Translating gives CASSRDSGGKYEQYF.

The CDR3 region is CASPAPRGRMNTEAFF. CDR3 coding DNA: TGTGCCAGCCCTGCGCCCCGGGGTAGAATGAACACTGAAGCTTTCTTT. The genes are TRBV6-6 and TRBJ1-1, with D unresolved. With 8 bases removed from V and 0 bases from J, the gap between germline ends came to 19 bases. The CDR3 is 16 amino acids. Germline loops: CDR1 MNHNY, CDR2 SVGAGI (reference sequence).

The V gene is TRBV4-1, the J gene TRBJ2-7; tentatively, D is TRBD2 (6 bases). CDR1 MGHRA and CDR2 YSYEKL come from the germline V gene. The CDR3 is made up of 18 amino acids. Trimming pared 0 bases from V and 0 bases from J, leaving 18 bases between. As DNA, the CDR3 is TGCGCCAGCAGCCAAGACCGCGGCGCGGCTAGCGCCTCCTACGAGCAGTACTTC. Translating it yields CASSQDRGAASASYEQYF.

CDR3 nucleotide sequence: TGCGCCAGCAGCTCGACAGGGGGAGATGGCTACACCTTC. This encodes CASSSTGGDGYTF. The chain has TRBV5-1 and TRBJ1-2; 9 bases match TRBD1. CDR1 is SGHRS and CDR2 is YFSETQ in the germline V gene. V shed 3 bases and J 6 bases; nucleotides not matched to a gene: 3. The CDR3 consists of 13 residues.

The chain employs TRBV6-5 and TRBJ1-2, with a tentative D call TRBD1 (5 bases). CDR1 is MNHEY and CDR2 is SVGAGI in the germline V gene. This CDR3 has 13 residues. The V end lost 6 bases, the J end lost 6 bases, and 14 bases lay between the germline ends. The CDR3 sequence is CASRAQGWDGYTF. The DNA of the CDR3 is TGTGCCAGCAGGGCTCAGGGTTGGGATGGCTACACCTTC.

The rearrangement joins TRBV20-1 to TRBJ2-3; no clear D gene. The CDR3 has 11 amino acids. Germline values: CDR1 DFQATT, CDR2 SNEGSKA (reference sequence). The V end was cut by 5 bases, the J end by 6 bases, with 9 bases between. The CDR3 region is CSAGLSDTQYF. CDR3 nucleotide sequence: TGCAGTGCTGGTTTGAGCGATACGCAGTATTTT.

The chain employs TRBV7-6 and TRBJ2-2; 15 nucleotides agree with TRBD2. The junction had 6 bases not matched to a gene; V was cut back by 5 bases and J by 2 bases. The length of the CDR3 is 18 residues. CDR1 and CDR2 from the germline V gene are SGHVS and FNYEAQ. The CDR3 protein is CASSPRTSGGANTGELFF. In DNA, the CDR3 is TGTGCCAGCAGCCCGCGGACTAGCGGGGGGGCCAACACCGGGGAGCTGTTTTTT.

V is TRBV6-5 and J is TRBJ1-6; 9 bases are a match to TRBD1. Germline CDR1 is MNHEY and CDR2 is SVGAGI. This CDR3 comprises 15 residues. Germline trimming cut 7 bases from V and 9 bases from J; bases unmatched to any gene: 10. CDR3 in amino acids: CASNDPGQGSSPLHF. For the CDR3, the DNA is TGTGCCAGCAACGATCCGGGACAGGGTAGTTCACCCCTCCACTTT.